This is a list of T cell receptor beta chains from one sample in a study of CD8+CD57+ T cells in acquired aplastic anemia. Each CDR3 protein gets one entry after TCRdb re-called the reads with MiXCR. The sample yields about 190,000 distinct CDR3 sequences, roughly half seen once. Source material: sorted CD4+, CD8+, or CD8+CD57+ T cells (not recorded which) from PBMCs. The source is a human donor in good health, serving as a control. Each CDR3 is given with its conserved first and last residue. A D gene is named only where the DNA matches it firmly. Part of the rows lack a size; the others show once, few, many or a class for expanded clones.

D gene,V gene,J gene,clone size,CDR3 DNA,CDR3 protein
-,TRBV14,TRBJ2-5,-,TGTGCCAGCAGCTTCCGAGGACTGACAGGAGAGACCCAGTACTTC,CASSFRGLTGETQYF
-,TRBV25-1,TRBJ2-7,many,TGTGCCAGCAGTGAATCCCCAACACTCTACGAGCAGTACTTC,CASSESPTLYEQYF
-,TRBV10-3,TRBJ2-5,-,TGTGCCATCAGTGATGACAGAAGTGTCGAGACCCAGTACTTC,CAISDDRSVETQYF
-,TRBV25-1,TRBJ1-2,-,TGTGCCAGCACCCGCGCAGGTTCTAACTATGGCTACACCTTC,CASTRAGSNYGYTF
-,TRBV20-1,TRBJ2-1,few,TGCAGTGCTAGGGTCACCTCCTACAATGAGCAGTTCTTC,CSARVTSYNEQFF
-,TRBV10-3,TRBJ2-3,-,TGTGCCATCAGGCAGGACAAGCACACAGATACGCAGTATTTT,CAIRQDKHTDTQYF
-,TRBV5-1,TRBJ1-1,many,TGCGCCAGCAGCTTGGTGGTAACAGGCGCCGTCCCGGCCTGGACTTTCTTT,CASSLVVTGAVPAWTFF
-,TRBV2,TRBJ2-7,-,TGTGCCAGCCATCCCGGAGACAGGCCGTACGAGCAGTACTTC,CASHPGDRPYEQYF
-,TRBV19,TRBJ1-1,-,TGTGCCAGTAGTATCCTGGACACTGAAGCTTTCTTT,CASSILDTEAFF
-,TRBV4-2,TRBJ1-1,many,TGTGCCAGCAGCCAAGAGTTGAGCGGACACCTCACTGAAGCTTTCTTT,CASSQELSGHLTEAFF
-,TRBV20-1,TRBJ2-7,-,TGCAGTGCTGCACAGGCAAACTACGAGCAGTACTTC,CSAAQANYEQYF
TRBD2,TRBV29-1,TRBJ2-1,-,TGCAGCGTTGTTGGACTAGCGGGAGTACGTGAGCAGTTCTTC,CSVVGLAGVREQFF
TRBD1,TRBV15,TRBJ1-6,medium-sized,TGTGCCACCAGCACGACAGGGTTGGATCCTTATAATTCACCCCTCCACTTT,CATSTTGLDPYNSPLHF